This passage covers 15 T cell receptor beta chains from one sample sequenced in a study of early stage breast cancer tumors. The protocol was immunoSEQ multiplex PCR, while the TCRdb copy is restricted to in-frame clones and leaves out a portion. This sample carries about 70,000 clones, 80% of them seen once, and the ten largest clones take 4.7%. Sequenced sample: blood. These TCRs come from a person in their 40s with breast cancer.

The chain has TRBV29-1 and TRBJ1-1; unclear D gene. Between the trimmed V and J ends, which lost 4 bases and 11 bases, there was a span of 11 bases. Germline V lookup: CDR1 SQVTM, CDR2 ANQGSEA. This CDR3 has 10 amino acids. The chain's CDR3 is CSVASGLAFF. CDR3 in DNA: TGCAGCGTTGCTAGCGGTCTGGCTTTCTTT.

This sequence joins TRBV10-3 and TRBJ1-1, with a tentative D call TRBD1 (6 bases). The germline V gene encodes CDR1 ENHRY and CDR2 SYGVKD. Trimming took 4 bases from V and 5 from J, leaving 17 bases between them. The CDR3 is made up of 15 amino acids. This CDR3 reads CAISVGGGEYTEAFF. The CDR3 nucleotides are TGTGCCATCAGTGTGGGGGGGGGCGAGTATACTGAAGCTTTCTTT.

The rearrangement joins TRBV19 to TRBJ2-1; 11 bases align to TRBD2. The CDR3 is 14 amino acids. CDR1 and CDR2 from the germline V gene are LNHDA and SQIVND (reference sequence). J lost 6 bases, V lost 8 bases, and 6 bases had no gene match. The CDR3 DNA sequence: TGTGCCAGTCGAACTAGCGGGAGTTCCAATGAGCAGTTCTTC. This translates into CASRTSGSSNEQFF.

V gene TRBV11-1 combines with J gene TRBJ2-1; 8 positions match TRBD1. V gave up 0 bases and J gave up 6 bases; unmatched junction bases: 4. From germline, CDR1 is SGHAT and CDR2 FQDESV (reference sequence). The CDR3 is made up of 15 amino acids. The CDR3 loop is CASSLARTGSNEQFF. The CDR3 nucleotides are TGTGCCAGCAGCTTAGCCAGGACAGGGAGCAATGAGCAGTTCTTC.

The V and J genes are TRBV5-4 and TRBJ2-7; possible D gene TRBD1, 8 bases. The germline CDR1 and CDR2 sequences are SGHNT and YYREEE (reference sequence). CDR3 length equals 15 residues. Trimming left V 1 base short and J 9 bases short, with 20 bases between. CDR3 coding DNA: TGTGCCAGCAGCTTGTCGGGAGGACAGGGTCTAGTGCAGTACTTC. Translating it yields CASSLSGGQGLVQYF.

This rearrangement joins TRBV9 to TRBJ2-2; 8 positions match TRBD2. CDR1 is SGDLS, CDR2 YYNGEE, per germline. The V gene end was trimmed by 5 bases and the J gene end by 7 bases; junction bases not matched to a gene: 10. The CDR3 spans 15 residues. This CDR3 reads CASSGSGRRSGELFF. For the CDR3, the DNA is TGTGCCAGCAGTGGGAGCGGGAGAAGGAGCGGGGAGCTGTTTTTT.

This chain joins TRBV21-1 and TRBJ2-2; TRBD1 is the table's D call, not checked against the DNA. TRBV21-1 is a pseudogene segment. This CDR3 has 20 residues. CDR3 bases: TGTGCCAGCAGCAAAGCGGGGACAGGGGGCGAAAGGTCATGGAGCGGGGAGCTGTTTTTT. Translated, it gives CASSKAGTGGERSWSGELFF.

The gene calls are TRBV23-1 and TRBJ2-7, with D perhaps given as TRBD1 or TRBD2 (5 bases each). TRBV23-1 is known as an ORF, though its function is uncertain. The germline V and J ends were trimmed by 4 bases and 4 bases, with 17 bases remaining between them. This CDR3 region has 15 residues. The CDR3 is CASSPPFEGCYEQYF. As DNA, the CDR3 is TGCGCCAGCAGTCCTCCTTTCGAGGGGTGTTACGAGCAGTACTTC.

This clone was observed once. The chain employs TRBV9 and TRBJ2-1; TRBD2 matches at 9 bases. V lost 3 bases and J lost 4; bases outside the gene matches: 5. CDR3 size: 15 residues. Germline V gives CDR1 SGDLS, CDR2 YYNGEE. The CDR3 region is CASSASGRPYNEQFF. The CDR3 DNA is TGTGCCAGCAGCGCCAGCGGGAGGCCTTACAATGAGCAGTTCTTC. The variable domain in full, completed from reference TRBV9 and TRBJ2-1, reads DSGVTQTPKHLITATGQRVTLRCSPRSGDLSVYWYQQSLDQGLQFLIQYYNGEERAKGNILERFSAQQFPDLHSELNLSSLELGDSALYFCASSASGRPYNEQFFGPGTRLTVL.

The chain combines TRBV7-3 with TRBJ1-1; 7 bases match TRBD1. The CDR3 runs 13 residues. Per the germline V gene, CDR1 is SGHTA and CDR2 is FQGTGA. With 6 bases clipped from V and 5 bases from J, the junction kept 6 bases outside the gene matches. CDR3 amino acids: CASSSTGRTEAFF. As DNA, the CDR3 is TGTGCCAGCAGTTCGACAGGGCGGACTGAAGCTTTCTTT.

CDR3 DNA: TGTGCCAGCTCACCATCGACAAGGAACACTGAAGCTTTCTTT. Protein sequence: CASSPSTRNTEAFF. The V and J genes are TRBV18 and TRBJ1-1; no firm D call. CDR3 length equals 14 residues. V dropped 2 bases and J dropped 1 base, with 8 bases sitting between them. Germline loops: CDR1 KGHSH, CDR2 LQKENI.

V and J are TRBV7-3 and TRBJ2-7; D might be TRBD1 or TRBD2, each matching 5 bases. The CDR3 extends over 15 amino acids. Germline lookup yields CDR1 SGHTA and CDR2 FQGTGA. V lost 5 bases and J 2 bases, leaving 16 bases between the germline ends. This chain's CDR3 is CASSPQPGAPYEQYF. The CDR3 nucleotides read TGTGCCAGCAGCCCACAACCCGGGGCCCCCTACGAGCAGTACTTC.

The chain employs TRBV18 and TRBJ2-1; no firm D call. V was pared by 1 base and J by 5 bases, with 9 bases between. The CDR3 covers 14 residues. CDR1 is KGHSH and CDR2 is LQKENI in the germline V gene. DNA of the CDR3: TGTGCCAGCTCACCACAGTCTACTAACAATGAGCAGTTCTTC. Amino acid sequence: CASSPQSTNNEQFF. The entire variable domain, with the rest obtained from reference TRBV18 and TRBJ2-1, is as follows: NAGVMQNPRHLVRRRGQEARLRCSPMKGHSHVYWYRQLPEEGLKFMVYLQKENIIDESGMPKERFSAEFPKEGPSILRIQQVVRGDSAAYFCASSPQSTNNEQFFGPGTRLTVL.

This clone was detected only once. The junction does not match germline at one end; this may be a read error. The chain combines TRBV15 with TRBJ1-1; D might be TRBD1 (6 bases). In germline, CDR1 is LNHNV, CDR2 YYDKDF (reference sequence). The CDR3 has 16 amino acids. CDR3 in amino acids: CATGRGPTGGNTEAFF. CDR3 nucleotide sequence: TGTGCCACCGGCAGGGGCCCAACAGGTGGCAACACTGAAGCTTTCTTT.

This clone was observed a single time. The chain carries TRBV16 and TRBJ2-5; 7 bases line up with TRBD1. The germline CDR1 and CDR2 sequences are KGHSY and FQNENV. CDR3 length: 14 amino acids. V lost 4 bases, J lost 6 bases, and 8 bases stayed unmatched. Here the CDR3 reads CASSPRQGRQTQYF. The CDR3 DNA is TGTGCCAGCAGCCCGCGACAGGGAAGGCAGACCCAGTACTTC.